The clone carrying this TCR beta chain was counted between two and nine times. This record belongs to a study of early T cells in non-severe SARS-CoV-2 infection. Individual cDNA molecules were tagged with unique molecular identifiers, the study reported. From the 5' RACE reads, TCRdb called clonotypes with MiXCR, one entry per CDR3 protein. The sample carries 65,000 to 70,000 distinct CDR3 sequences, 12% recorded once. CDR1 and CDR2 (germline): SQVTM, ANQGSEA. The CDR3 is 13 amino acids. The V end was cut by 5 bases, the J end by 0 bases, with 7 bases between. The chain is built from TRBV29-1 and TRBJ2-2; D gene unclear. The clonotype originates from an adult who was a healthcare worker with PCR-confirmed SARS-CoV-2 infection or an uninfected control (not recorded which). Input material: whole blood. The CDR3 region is CSVLGTNTGELFF. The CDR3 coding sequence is TGCAGCGTTCTGGGGACGAACACCGGGGAGCTGTTTTTT.